These T cell receptor beta chains were read from a single sample in a study of PD-L1 blockade in urothelial cancer. The data were produced by immunoSEQ multiplex PCR, yet TCRdb's version contains in-frame clones alone and is incomplete. The table lists about 40,000 clones, more than 70% of them singletons. The sequencing used PBMCs, collected around atezolizumab (anti-PD-L1) treatment. Source of these receptors: a man between 60 and 75 years old with urothelial cancer. Both conserved end residues are part of each CDR3. D genes are given only for firm matches. Some rows have no size entry. The others give once, few or many, or a class for an expanded clone.

TRBD2	-	TRBV7-2	TRBJ2-5	15	TGTGCCAGCAGCTTTTTGGGAGGGAGACAAGAGACCCAGTACTTC	CASSFLGGRQETQYF
TRBD1	-	TRBV7-9	TRBJ2-7	16	TGTGCCAGCAGCGCAAAGAGGACAGGTGAGGCCTACGAGCAGTACTTC	CASSAKRTGEAYEQYF
-	-	TRBV7-6	TRBJ2-1	15	TGTGCCAGCAGCTTAGATAGCGGCTCCTACAATGAGCAGTTCTTC	CASSLDSGSYNEQFF
-	-	TRBV19	TRBJ2-2	18	TGTGCCAGTAGTCTCCCCCCGTGGGGGGAAGCAAACACCGGGGAGCTGTTTTTT	CASSLPPWGEANTGELFF
TRBD1	-	TRBV28	TRBJ1-2	13	TGTGCCAGCAGTTTTGGGCAGGGGGCTGGCTACACCTTC	CASSFGQGAGYTF
TRBD2	-	TRBV10-2	TRBJ2-5	17	TGCGCCAGCAGTTCTGGACTAGCGGGGGGGCCAGGGGAGACCCAGTACTTC	CASSSGLAGGPGETQYF
-	few	TRBV13	TRBJ2-1	12	TGTGCCAGCAGTCGGCGGGACAATGAGCAGTTCTTC	CASSRRDNEQFF
-	few	TRBV5-1	TRBJ1-2	14	TGCGCCAGCAGCTTGGGGCGGACAGAGGGAGGCTACACCTTC	CASSLGRTEGGYTF
-	-	TRBV19	TRBJ2-1	16	TGTGCCAGTAGGGACAAAGGGGGTGTGGCCTACAATGAGCAGTTCTTC	CASRDKGGVAYNEQFF
-	once	TRBV6-1	TRBJ1-4	17	TGTGCCAGCAGTGAATTTGGTTTTAGGGGAGGCGGTGAAAAACTGTTTTTT	CASSEFGFRGGGEKLFF
-	-	TRBV1	TRBJ1-1	21	TGCACCAGCAGCCAACCGGATTACCCTGTTACAGTCCCGCCGAGGAACACTGAAGCTTTCTTT	CTSSQPDYPVTVPPRNTEAFF
-	-	TRBV2	TRBJ2-1	12	TGTGCCAGCAGTGTCGAGCTCTTGAGGCAGTTCTTC	CASSVELLRQFF
TRBD2	-	TRBV4-1	TRBJ2-2	17	TGCGCCAGCAGCCGGGACGCGGGGGGGGGAAACACCGGGGAGCTGTTTTTT	CASSRDAGGGNTGELFF
-	-	TRBV5-1	TRBJ2-3	20	TGCGCCAGCAGCCCGATTAGCTCGGGAGCCCCCACAGTTGGCACAGATACGCAGTATTTT	CASSPISSGAPTVGTDTQYF
TRBD1	-	TRBV27	TRBJ2-2	16	TGTGCCAGCAGTTCGTCTCGACAGGGCCTGACCGGGGAGCTGTTTTTT	CASSSSRQGLTGELFF
TRBD1	-	TRBV6-5	TRBJ2-1	14	TGTGCCAGCAGATCCTCGGACAGGGGCGATGAGCAGTTCTTC	CASRSSDRGDEQFF
TRBD2	-	TRBV19	TRBJ2-1	17	TGTGCCAGTACAGATTTCCCGGGACTAGCGGACTACAATGAGCAGTTCTTC	CASTDFPGLADYNEQFF
-	-	TRBV19	TRBJ1-1	15	TGTGCCACCCGCCCCGGGGGTTCGACCAACACTGAAGCTTTCTTT	CATRPGGSTNTEAFF
TRBD2	-	TRBV5-1	TRBJ2-7	15	TGCGCCAGCAGCTTGGTCCTAGCGGGGGGATACGAGCAGTACTTC	CASSLVLAGGYEQYF
-	-	TRBV9	TRBJ1-2	15	TGTGCCAGCAGCGTAGAAGGAGTGAAGGACTATGGCTACACCTTC	CASSVEGVKDYGYTF
-	-	TRBV5-5	TRBJ2-1	15	TGTGCCAGCAGCTTTGAGGGATCGGGGTACAATGAGCAGTTCTTC	CASSFEGSGYNEQFF
-	-	TRBV11-2	TRBJ1-1	16	TGTGCCAGCAGCTTAGACCCGACAGGTAGAGGAACTGAAGCTTTCTTT	CASSLDPTGRGTEAFF
-	-	TRBV12-5	TRBJ1-1	14	TGTGCTAGTGGTTTGGATCTATCCCCCCCTGAAGCTTTCTTT	CASGLDLSPPEAFF
-	-	TRBV21-1	TRBJ2-5	15	TGTGCCAGCAGGCGGAGGACTAGCGTACAAGAGACCCAGTACTTC	CASRRRTSVQETQYF
-	few	TRBV19	TRBJ2-2	14	TGTGCCAGTAGGTCAGATACGAACACCGGGGAGCTGTTTTTT	CASRSDTNTGELFF
-	-	TRBV5-1	TRBJ2-5	13	TGCGCCAGCAGCTTCGGGAGCCAAGAGACCCAGTACTTC	CASSFGSQETQYF
-	-	TRBV19	TRBJ1-3	16	TGTGCCAGTATCCGGACAGCCCGACGCGCTGGAAACACCATATATTTT	CASIRTARRAGNTIYF
-	-	TRBV28	TRBJ1-5	14	TGTGCCAGCAGTTTAGTGGCAGACAATCAGCCCCAGCATTTT	CASSLVADNQPQHF
-	-	TRBV15	TRBJ2-7	13	TGTGCCACCAGCAGAGACAGGGGACGCGAGCAGTACTTC	CATSRDRGREQYF
-	-	TRBV19	TRBJ1-1	15	TGTGCCAGTAGTATCGGACTCCCGGGGGACACTGAAGCTTTCTTT	CASSIGLPGDTEAFF
-	few	TRBV5-5	TRBJ2-1	11	TGTGCCAGCAGCTTTATGGCAGAGCAGTTCTTC	CASSFMAEQFF
TRBD2	-	TRBV7-9	TRBJ2-1	16	TGTGCCAGCAGCCCCCCCGGGACTAGCGGGTACAATGAGCAGTTCTTC	CASSPPGTSGYNEQFF
-	-	TRBV25-1	TRBJ2-7	11	TGTGCCAGCACAGCAGGATACGAGCAGTACTTC	CASTAGYEQYF
-	-	TRBV9	TRBJ2-1	15	TGTGCCAGCAGCTCCCGGGAAGGCGTCTACAATGAGCAGTTCTTC	CASSSREGVYNEQFF
-	-	TRBV5-4	TRBJ2-5	13	TGTGCCAGCAGCCGAGACAGCCAAGAGACCCAGTACTTC	CASSRDSQETQYF
-	-	TRBV5-5	TRBJ1-5	15	TGTGCCAGCAGCTTGGCTCGGGACACCGATCAGCCCCAGCATTTT	CASSLARDTDQPQHF
TRBD1	-	TRBV10-3	TRBJ1-1	14	TGTGCCATCAGTGAGACAGGACAGGGCACTGAAGCTTTCTTT	CAISETGQGTEAFF
TRBD1	-	TRBV19	TRBJ1-1	16	TGTGCCAGTAGTGACCAAACAGGGGGCCGGAACACTGAAGCTTTCTTT	CASSDQTGGRNTEAFF
-	-	TRBV28	TRBJ2-1	14	TGTGCCAGCAGTTCCAACAGGGTTATCAATGAGCAGTTCTTC	CASSSNRVINEQFF
TRBD1	-	TRBV5-1	TRBJ2-7	15	TGCGCCAGCAGCTTGGGGACAGGGACGTACTACGAGCAGTACTTC	CASSLGTGTYYEQYF
TRBD2	once	TRBV5-4	TRBJ2-3	15	TGTGCCAGCAGCTTTCCGGCGGGGGGCACAGATACGCAGTATTTT	CASSFPAGGTDTQYF